This T cell receptor beta chain was observed in a study of blood T cells in healthy people across ages (dated by TCRdb to between 2015 and 2017). Background for the entire study: In model experiments, template switching captured about one uniquely barcoded TCR beta cDNA molecule for every two T cells. Using deep sequencing normalized with unique cDNA molecular identifiers, the study measured how TCR beta repertoire diversity changes with age. Four age groups were formed from the donors: young (average approximately 15 years), middle-aged (approximately 39), aged (over 55) and long-lived (more than 75). Using the same blood draw, the study looked at two additional independent replicas of 1 million unique cDNA reads for two donors, one aged 18 to 30 and the other aged 80 or older.

The CDR3 starts with the cysteine, ends with the phenylalanine, and has 15 residues. This entry keeps only the CDR3 DNA: 45 bases, framed from base 1. V gives up 0 bases and J gives up 6 bases, and the segment between their germline ends measures 14 bases. According to the germline V gene, CDR1 reads MDHEN and CDR2 reads SYDVKM. This clonotype was detected only a few times. The clone's antigen remains unknown. It has no much larger one-base neighbor in the sample; base qualities were not kept. The library was obtained by 5' RACE. TCRdb shows the sequencer as Illumina HiSeq 2500. A second PCR of about 7 to 12 cycles was run with a J-beta primer mix and a sample-barcoded 5' primer. A template-switch 5' adaptor carrying 12 random nucleotides introduced a unique molecular identifier onto each TCR beta cDNA molecule. At least 2.5 million CDR3-containing paired-end reads were obtained from each sample. First-strand cDNA was synthesized from all RNA with the Mint cDNA synthesis kit, primed by a TRBC-specific oligonucleotide. Following uracil-DNA glycosylase treatment, a first 18-cycle PCR with universal primers M1SS and BC2_uni_R was performed on all cDNA. On the study's bioinformatics: Each sample was normalized by randomly selecting 1 million high-quality reads, each carrying a distinct molecular identifier. Instead of being binned into consensus sequences, reads that shared molecular identifiers were thrown out. MiTCR, with a Q25 quality threshold and the strictest error-elimination algorithm, was used for CDR3 identification, clonotype clustering and error correction. A nonparametric unseen species model with Euler transformation was used to estimate a lower bound on total TCR beta diversity. Clones were called with MiXCR by TCRdb after fastp trimmed the public reads at Q25, and only in-frame beta chains were retained. Rows with one shared CDR3 protein collapse into an entry with the most common genes and DNA. These V and J calls originate from TCRdb's pipeline instead of the authors' own analysis. The sample has roughly 500,000 distinct CDR3 sequences on record, less than 25% of them singletons. Jointly, the top ten make up around 10% of the sample.

Findings and caveats that apply to the study as a whole: Compared with the aged group, the long-lived group had more naive CD4+ T cells, fewer expanded clones and increased TCR diversity, a pattern suggesting age selection. Donor CMV infection status was unknown, potentially confounding age-related changes in expanded clonotypes. The percentage of naive T cells measured by flow cytometry correlated strongly with observed TCR beta diversity. Conclusive comparison of naive and antigen-experienced compartments was prevented by the profiling of bulk unsorted PBMCs. As age increased, observed TCR beta diversity per million T cells dropped in a roughly linear way, and a significant reduction was already evident by age 40. Total diversity estimates from one million sequenced T cells were considered lower bounds and underestimates.

Systemically healthy Caucasian individuals from Russia, 39 in total and aged roughly 6 to 95 years, were included as donors. Each donor gave about 11 milliliters of peripheral blood, drawn into EDTA-treated Vacutainer tubes. Ficoll-Paque density-gradient centrifugation was used to isolate PBMCs, with at least 6.5 million per sample. Total RNA, at least 6 micrograms per sample, was extracted from PBMCs with Trizol reagent. Naive CD45RAhigh/CD27high T cell percentages were measured by flow cytometry on a PBMC aliquot from every donor. Separately, the same data were catalogued under a study of T cells of mothers and their children. Looking at the second paper: The donors were nine systemically healthy Caucasian individuals, made up of three mothers and their six children. cDNA synthesis consumed the entire amount of extracted RNA, loaded at around 1.5 ug RNA in each 15 ul reaction. In the second PCR, the M1S primer introduced both the sample barcodes and 2-4 random nucleotides. Over 9.5 million TCR beta CDR3 reads were obtained for each mother, and 2.5 million to 3 million reads were obtained for each child. Thymic selection similarly shapes TCR recombination output in related and unrelated pairs, with minor effect from inherited differences. Related mother-child pairs always showed normalized repertoire overlap that was slightly higher than in unrelated mother-child pairs, though the difference was never significant. No persistent microchimeric T cell clones were detected, at a sensitivity of roughly 93 clones per million clonotypes. The study used deep NGS to compare TCR beta repertoires of mothers and children, seeking features distinguishing related mother-child pairs from unrelated individuals. On average, the children were roughly 11 +/- 4 years old, while the mothers were 40 +/- 4 years old. After adapters were ligated using NEBNext reagents, the libraries underwent 100+100 nt paired-end sequencing on an Illumina HiSeq 2000. To avoid cross-contamination, the mother libraries and the child libraries were prepared a month apart and sequenced in separate runs. Each donor had between about 500,000 and 2,100,000 distinct TCR beta clonotypes identified. Naive TCR beta clonotypes were estimated from low-frequency clonotypes matched to each donor's FACS-determined naive share, without sorting.

This clonotype was obtained from a boy between 10 and 17 years old in good health. Sequenced material: blood. Recombination connected TRBV28 to TRBJ2-5; the D region possibly corresponds to TRBD1 (6 bases align). The CDR3 loop reads CASSLWGAPIQTQYF. The nucleotide sequence reads as follows: TGTGCCAGCAGTTTATGGGGGGCCCCAATTCAGACCCAGTACTTC. The entire variable domain, with the stretches around the CDR3 drawn from the reference TRBV28 and TRBJ2-5 proteins, is DVKVTQSSRYLVKRTGEKVFLECVQDMDHENMFWYRQDPGLGLRLIYFSYDVKMKEKGDIPEGYSVSREKKERFSLILESASTNQTSMYLCASSLWGAPIQTQYFGPGTRLLVL.